This entry lists 30 T cell receptor beta chains sequenced from one sample in a study of cytomegalovirus exposure and HLA in healthy donors (dated by TCRdb to about 2017). The library was obtained by the immunoSEQ multiplex PCR assay. This immuneACCESS table, as held by TCRdb, lists in-frame sequences with V and J called but not all clones. Of the missing ones, under half trace to an unresolved V gene in checked studies; the others have no known cause. The sample table holds about 72,000 clones, of which 90% to 95% were seen once. The ten largest clones take up approximately 2.1% of the sample. What was sequenced was PBMCs. Every receptor here comes from a woman younger than 35 in good health and CMV-seropositive.

The chain couples TRBV14 to TRBJ2-1, with TRBD2 as a possible D gene (5 bases). The CDR3 is made up of 14 amino acids. The germline gives CDR1 SGHDN, CDR2 FVKESK. The V and J ends lost 2 bases and 9 bases respectively, with 14 bases between them. The CDR3: CASSQLASSSEQFF. CDR3 in DNA: TGTGCCAGCAGCCAATTGGCTAGCTCTAGTGAGCAGTTCTTC.

This chain joins TRBV28 and TRBJ2-3; 10 nucleotides agree with TRBD2. The CDR3 contains 14 residues. J lost 2 bases, V lost 9 bases, and 5 bases had no gene match. CDR1 is MDHEN and CDR2 is SYDVKM in the germline V gene. CDR3: CASRAGGNTDTQYF. The CDR3 nucleotides are TGTGCCAGTCGAGCGGGAGGGAACACAGATACGCAGTATTTT.

The J gene is TRBJ1-1, the V gene TRBV19, with D possibly TRBD1 on 6 matching bases. The CDR3 covers 13 residues. V gave up 6 bases and J gave up 5 bases, with 13 bases separating them. The V gene's germline CDR1 is LNHDA and CDR2 SQIVND (reference sequence). The CDR3 protein is CASRIHRVTEAFF. CDR3 DNA: TGTGCCAGTAGAATACACAGGGTTACTGAAGCTTTCTTT.

The CDR3 region has the DNA TGCAGCGTGATACAGCAGGTTGGGTCCTACGAGCAGTACTTC. Its protein is CSVIQQVGSYEQYF. This chain joins TRBV29-1 and TRBJ2-7; no definite D call. The V end lost 6 bases, the J end lost 1 base, and 16 bases lay between the germline ends. Germline lookup yields CDR1 SQVTM and CDR2 ANQGSEA. The CDR3 consists of 14 residues.

V is TRBV13 and J is TRBJ2-1; 12 nucleotides agree with TRBD2. The germline V gene has CDR1 PRHDT and CDR2 FYEKMQ (reference sequence). V dropped 5 bases and J dropped 3; count of bases not matched to a gene: 14. The CDR3 has 19 residues. The CDR3 DNA sequence: TGTGCCAGCAGCCTAATAAGACTAGCGGGAGAGCCTGACTACAATGAGCAGTTCTTC. It yields the protein CASSLIRLAGEPDYNEQFF.

The chain joins TRBV5-6 to TRBJ1-3, with D possibly TRBD1 on 5 matching bases. The CDR3 sequence is 15 residues long. Germline loops: CDR1 SGHDT, CDR2 YYEEEE. V was pared by 4 bases and J by 8 bases, with 19 bases between. CDR3 amino acids: CASSRWGGETHTIYF. The CDR3 DNA reads TGTGCCAGCAGCAGGTGGGGGGGTGAAACACACACCATATATTTT.

The chain recombines TRBV5-1 with TRBJ2-3; no reliable D call. The length of the CDR3 is 15 residues. The germline CDR1 and CDR2 sequences are SGHRS and YFSETQ. The V end was cut by 4 bases, the J end by 3 bases, with 15 bases between. The CDR3 coding sequence is TGCGCCAGCAGCGCGCTCGGGTGGTCAACAGATACGCAGTATTTT. This codes for CASSALGWSTDTQYF.

The chain links TRBV4-3 to TRBJ1-5, with TRBD1 matching over 9 bases. This CDR3 is 18 amino acids long. Germline assignment: CDR1 LGHNA and CDR2 YSLEER. The J segment lost 1 base and the V segment lost 0 bases, leaving 7 bases of the junction unmatched. CDR3 DNA sequence: TGCGCCAGCAGCCAAGACCCCCAGGGGACAGGGAGCAATCAGCCCCAGCATTTT. It encodes CASSQDPQGTGSNQPQHF.

The CDR3 DNA reads TGTGCCAGCAGCCTCAGTCGCAGGAGGGAAGCTTTCTTT. Translating it yields CASSLSRRREAFF. V usage is TRBV6-5 and J usage is TRBJ1-1; D gene uncertain. Germline lookup yields CDR1 MNHEY and CDR2 SVGAGI. Deletions cut 6 bases from V and 8 bases from J, with 16 bases between. The length of the CDR3 is 13 residues.

This chain connects TRBV7-9 to TRBJ2-5, with D tentatively TRBD1 (5 bases). The V gene lost 2 bases and the J gene lost 5 bases, with 6 bases spanning the gap. Looked up from germline, CDR1 is SEHNR and CDR2 is FQNEAQ (reference sequence). The CDR3 spans 12 residues. The chain's CDR3 is CASSLKGETQYF. The CDR3 DNA is TGTGCCAGCAGCTTAAAGGGGGAGACCCAGTACTTC.

This chain connects TRBV11-2 to TRBJ2-1; a possible D gene is TRBD2 (6 bases). The germline V gene has CDR1 SGHAT and CDR2 FQNNGV. This CDR3 contains 14 residues. V lost 2 bases and J 4 bases, leaving 9 bases between the germline ends. The chain's CDR3 is CASSLNGGYNEQFF. In nucleotides, the CDR3 is TGTGCCAGCAGCTTAAACGGGGGTTACAATGAGCAGTTCTTC.

The chain couples TRBV7-2 to TRBJ1-6; D gene unclear. This CDR3 region has 14 residues. The V and J ends lost 3 bases and 6 bases respectively, with 9 bases between them. Germline CDR1 and CDR2: SGHTA and FQGNSA. This CDR3 reads CASSFRQPNSPLHF. CDR3 bases: TGTGCCAGCAGCTTCCGACAACCTAATTCACCCCTCCACTTT.

This clone came up once. The rearrangement uses TRBV30 and TRBJ2-1; 9 nucleotides match TRBD1. Germline V gene data show CDR1 as GTSNPN and CDR2 as SVGIG (reference sequence). This CDR3 has 14 amino acids. The CDR3 region is CARTGTGMIGEQFF. The CDR3 coding sequence is TGTGCTCGGACCGGGACAGGGATGATAGGTGAGCAGTTCTTC.

The chain employs TRBV19 and TRBJ2-7; 7 nucleotides align to TRBD1. CDR3 length equals 14 residues. Germline CDR1 is LNHDA and CDR2 is SQIVND (reference sequence). V gave up 6 bases and J gave up 7 bases; unmatched junction bases: 12. The CDR3 spells CASSLRQGTPEQYF. DNA for the CDR3: TGTGCCAGTAGCCTACGACAGGGTACCCCTGAGCAGTACTTC.

This rearrangement joins TRBV21-1 to TRBJ2-2; the table's D call of TRBD2 was not tested on the DNA. TRBV21-1 is reported as a pseudogene. The CDR3 contains 21 residues. DNA of the CDR3: TGTGCCAGCAGCACCCTCGTACCGGGGACTAGCGGGGACCAGGACACCGGGGAGCTGTTTTTT. Encoded protein: CASSTLVPGTSGDQDTGELFF.

This clone has just one count. The gene calls are TRBV19 and TRBJ1-1; D possibly corresponds to TRBD1 (6 bases). The CDR3 spans 13 residues. Trimming took off 9 bases at V and 1 base at J, with 12 bases between the two ends. The V gene's germline CDR1 is LNHDA and CDR2 SQIVND (reference sequence). The DNA of the CDR3 is TGTGCCAGCAAGGAACAGGGGAACACTGAAGCTTTCTTT. Protein: CASKEQGNTEAFF.

This chain uses TRBV10-1 with TRBJ2-2; the D gene is possibly TRBD1 (5 bases). There are 15 residues in the CDR3. The V end was cut by 3 bases, the J end by 4 bases, with 12 bases between. The germline CDR1 and CDR2 sequences are WNHNN and SYGVQD (reference sequence). The CDR3 coding sequence is TGCGCCAGCAGTGAATCTAGGGGTGGCACCGGGGAGCTGTTTTTT. It codes for CASSESRGGTGELFF.

V gene TRBV29-1 combines with J gene TRBJ2-1; 11 nucleotides agree with TRBD2. This CDR3 comprises 17 residues. Germline CDR1 and CDR2: SQVTM and ANQGSEA. Trimming removed 3 bases from V and 2 bases from J; junction bases left unmatched: 9. CDR3 protein: CSVEGTQTSGTYNEQFF. The CDR3 DNA sequence: TGCAGCGTTGAGGGGACACAGACTAGCGGGACCTACAATGAGCAGTTCTTC.

CDR3 DNA sequence: TGTGCCAGTAGTATAGTGGGCCTGAACACTGAAGCTTTCTTT. This sequence encodes CASSIVGLNTEAFF. This sequence joins TRBV19 and TRBJ1-1; no clear D. The germline gives CDR1 LNHDA, CDR2 SQIVND (reference sequence). Trimming took off 1 base at V and 0 bases at J, with 6 bases between the two ends. CDR3 length: 14 residues.

The chain joins TRBV4-2 to TRBJ1-2; maybe TRBD1 (6 bases). With 1 base removed from V and 4 bases from J, the gap between germline ends came to 13 bases. CDR1 is LGHNA, CDR2 YNFKEQ, per germline. The CDR3 spans 15 residues. Here the CDR3 DNA reads TGTGCCAGCAGCCAAGCACTGGACAGTGTCTATGGCTACACCTTC. Its translation: CASSQALDSVYGYTF.

The chain employs TRBV5-1 and TRBJ2-5; 11 positions match TRBD2. The J call could be wrong; TRBJ2-7 is a better fit for the DNA end. CDR3 size: 14 residues. Germline CDR1 and CDR2: SGHRS and YFSETQ. The CDR3 sequence: CASSLASGRYEQYF. The DNA of the CDR3 is TGCGCCAGCAGCTTGGCTAGCGGGAGGTACGAGCAGTACTTC.

This clone has just one count. Compared with germline, one end of the junction differs, possibly owing to a read error. Other DNA variants within this sample encode the same CDR3. V is TRBV2 and J is TRBJ1-5; D may be TRBD1 (6 bases). Germline loops: CDR1 SNHLY, CDR2 FYNNEI. The CDR3 length is 15 residues. The CDR3 DNA sequence: TGTGCCAGTAGTGGCCGACAGGTGGGAAATCAGCCCCAGCATTTT. It yields the protein CASSGRQVGNQPQHF. Together with reference TRBV2 and TRBJ1-5, the CDR3 gives the full variable domain: EPEVTQTPSHQVTQMGQEVILRCVPISNHLYFYWYRQILGQKVEFLVSFYNNEISEKSEIFDDQFSVERPDGSNFTLKIRSTKLEDSAMYFCASSGRQVGNQPQHFGDGTRLSIL.

CDR3 nucleotide sequence: TGCGCCAGCAGCCAAGAATGGGGGGTCCGTAACTATGGCTACACCTTC. This codes for CASSQEWGVRNYGYTF. V gene TRBV4-1 combines with J gene TRBJ1-2; D is possibly TRBD1 (5 bases). The V end was cut by 0 bases, the J end by 1 base, with 12 bases between. The CDR3 is 16 residues long. CDR1 and CDR2 (germline): MGHRA, YSYEKL.

The gene calls are TRBV19 and TRBJ2-7; tentative D call: TRBD2 (6 bases). The CDR3 covers 13 residues. The ends were cut back, 7 bases at V and 1 base at J, with 11 bases in the middle. The germline CDR1 and CDR2 sequences are LNHDA and SQIVND (reference sequence). The CDR3 DNA follows: TGTGCCAGTAAGCAGGGAGGATCCTACGAGCAGTACTTC. Its protein product is CASKQGGSYEQYF.

The rearrangement uses TRBV19 and TRBJ2-7, with 8 nucleotides matching TRBD1. The CDR3 consists of 14 residues. The V gene's germline CDR1 is LNHDA and CDR2 SQIVND (reference sequence). V trimming: 6 bases; J trimming: 8 bases; junction bases outside the gene matches: 12. The CDR3 region is CASRRETGVSKQYF. CDR3 DNA sequence: TGTGCCAGTAGAAGGGAGACAGGGGTTTCTAAGCAGTACTTC.

This clone was seen only once. This rearrangement joins TRBV6-1 to TRBJ2-5, with 9 bases identical to TRBD1. With V trimmed by 5 bases and J by 3 bases, 1 base remained unmatched. CDR1 is MNHNS, CDR2 SASEGT, per germline. The CDR3 is made up of 13 amino acids. This CDR3 is CASSRDREETQYF. DNA for the CDR3: TGTGCCAGCAGTAGGGACAGGGAAGAGACCCAGTACTTC.

The CDR3 DNA reads TGTGCCAGCAGCTTAAAGGAGGCGTCTCACTATGGCTACACCTTC. Protein sequence: CASSLKEASHYGYTF. V is TRBV7-9 and J is TRBJ1-2, with D unclear. V was pared by 2 bases and J by 3 bases, with 13 bases between. The germline gives CDR1 SEHNR, CDR2 FQNEAQ (reference sequence). This CDR3 region has 15 residues.

This chain connects TRBV2 to TRBJ2-1; 12 positions match TRBD2. Germline V gives CDR1 SNHLY, CDR2 FYNNEI. The J segment lost 3 bases and the V segment lost 3 bases, leaving 6 bases of the junction unmatched. The CDR3 is 17 amino acids. The CDR3 sequence: CASSESSGRDRYNEQFF. The CDR3 nucleotides read TGTGCCAGCAGTGAGTCTAGCGGGAGGGACCGCTACAATGAGCAGTTCTTC.

The chain employs TRBV19 and TRBJ2-7; 14 bases fit TRBD2. This CDR3 spans 14 amino acids. Looked up from germline, CDR1 is LNHDA and CDR2 is SQIVND (reference sequence). Trimming removed 4 bases from V and 5 bases from J; junction bases left unmatched: 1. The CDR3 DNA follows: TGTGCCAGTAGTAAGGGACTAGCGGGAGACGAGCAGTACTTC. It specifies CASSKGLAGDEQYF.

The rearrangement uses TRBV11-1 and TRBJ2-5; the match to TRBD2 covers 14 bases. Trimming at V came to 2 bases and at J to 6 bases, leaving 8 bases not matched to a gene. Germline V gives CDR1 SGHAT, CDR2 FQDESV (reference sequence). The CDR3 covers 17 residues. CDR3 sequence (DNA): TGTGCCAGCAGCTTAAGGGCCGGGACTAGCGGGAGTCAGACCCAGTACTTC. Its translation is CASSLRAGTSGSQTQYF.